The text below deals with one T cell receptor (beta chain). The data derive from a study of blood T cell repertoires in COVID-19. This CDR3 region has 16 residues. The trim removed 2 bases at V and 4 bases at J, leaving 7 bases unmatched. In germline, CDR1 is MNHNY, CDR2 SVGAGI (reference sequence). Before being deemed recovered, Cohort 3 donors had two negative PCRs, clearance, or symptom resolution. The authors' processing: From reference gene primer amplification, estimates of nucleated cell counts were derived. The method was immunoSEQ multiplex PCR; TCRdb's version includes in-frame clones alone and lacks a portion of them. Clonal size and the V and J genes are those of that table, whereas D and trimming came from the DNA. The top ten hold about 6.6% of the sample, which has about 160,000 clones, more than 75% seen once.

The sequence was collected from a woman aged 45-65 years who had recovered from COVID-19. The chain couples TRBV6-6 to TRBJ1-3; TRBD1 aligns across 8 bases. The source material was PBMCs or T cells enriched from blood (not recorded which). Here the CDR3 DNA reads TGTGCCAGCAGTTACGTCCAGGGGGCAAAAGGAAACACCATATATTTT. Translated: CASSYVQGAKGNTIYF.